This T cell receptor (beta chain) was retrieved from a study of blood T cell repertoires in COVID-19 (dated by TCRdb to the early 2020s). As for the study more broadly: Samples from collaborators originated in the United States, Italy and Spain and spanned both the acute and convalescent phases of COVID-19. Where available, HLA class I and class II types were taken from metadata supplied by the sample provider and were not determined by assay-based typing. The prospective study material was composed of cDNA or gDNA derived from T cells, B-cell-depleted T cells, or PBMCs. Deeply sampled blood TCRbeta repertoires from subjects exposed to, actively infected with, or recovered from COVID-19 were included in the dataset. The samples were drawn from the first 160 participants of the ongoing ImmuneRACE study and from over a thousand subjects provided by 6 global collaborators. The sample metadata nearly always contained a de-identified subject ID, COVID-19 status, age in years and sex. A freely available public database, intended as a resource for researchers studying the immune response to SARS-CoV-2, is where the repertoires were released.

TCRbeta CDR3 regions were amplified from genomic DNA using the immunoSEQ Assay, a bias-controlled multiplex PCR. Per the original workflow: Nucleated cell counts per sample were estimated from amplification of reference gene primers within the assay. Sequence reads were collapsed and filtered to measure the absolute abundance of every unique TCRbeta CDR3 rearrangement. Productive Simpson clonality was computed per sample as the square root of Simpson's diversity index over productive rearrangements. TCRdb retrieved this table from immuneACCESS and kept in-frame rearrangements only. Not all clones are present; in checked studies, unresolved V genes account for under half, and no reason is known for the remainder. V, J and clone size were drawn from that table, and D and trimming were deduced from the DNA. This sample comprises around 330,000 clones, about 87% of them detected only once. Approximately 9% of the sample is held by the ten biggest clonotypes.

The paper's findings and limits, for the study overall: Clinical and demographic metadata were provided uncurated, with the amount varying by source and participant.

For this clone: Its antigen is unknown. Base qualities were left out, and no much larger clone turns up one base away.

The germline V gene provides CDR1 SNHLY and CDR2 FYNNEI. The germline ends are 14 bases apart after V is trimmed by 5 bases and J by 6 bases. The CDR3 sequence holds 13 residues, the cysteine and phenylalanine included. Of all the DNA, just the CDR3 is kept, 39 bases in frame from base 1. Participants in the prospective study were aged 18 to 89 years, lived in more than 20 United States geographic areas, and enrolled through a virtual design. Cohort assignment in the prospective study relied on participant-reported clinical history from a screening survey and a study questionnaire. ImmuneRACE Cohort 3 recovered participants were defined by two consecutive negative NP/OP PCR tests, healthcare professional clearance, or symptom resolution. Each participant in the prospective study had whole blood, serum and a nasopharyngeal or oropharyngeal swab collected by mobile phlebotomists. Prospective study participants could optionally give additional blood draws and questionnaires over an approximately 2-month period. Blood samples from the prospective study were shipped frozen or at room temperature prior to DNA extraction.

The sequenced sample was PBMCs or T cells enriched from blood (not recorded which). This clonotype was sampled from a woman between 18 and 30 years old who had recovered from COVID-19. Recombination joined TRBV2 with TRBJ2-7, and TRBD1 may be the D gene, going by 6 matching bases. The bases are TGTGCCAGCAGTAACAGGGTCCCTTCCGAGCAGTACTTC. Translation gives CASSNRVPSEQYF.